This T cell receptor (beta chain) was recovered during a study of CD8 T cells in Susac syndrome. The CDR3 totals 12 residues. Germline CDR1 GTSNPN, CDR2 SVGIG (reference sequence). Trimming took off 4 bases at V and 5 bases at J, with 11 bases between the two ends. Random hexamers were used to reverse transcribe the RNA input (roughly 0.5 to 1 ug). Amplification of TCR beta CDR3 used immunoSEQ multiplex PCR across 54 Vbeta and 13 Jbeta. One entry per CDR3 protein results from TCRdb running MiXCR on the immunoSEQ multiplex PCR reads. The sample contains some 100,000 distinct CDR3 sequences, around 94% of which appear only once. The authors carried out high-throughput sequencing of TCR beta. They applied it to CD8+ and CD4+ T cells obtained from blood. The multiple sclerosis controls, all treatment-naive patients, had relapsing-remitting disease that was stable or active. Negative isolation was used for CD8+ and CD4+ T cells and FACS enrichment for TEMRA cells.

The sequence was collected from a human donor with multiple sclerosis. The sample was CD4+ T cells from PBMCs. This chain connects TRBV30 to TRBJ2-5; tentatively, D is TRBD1 or TRBD2 (6 bases each). CDR3 protein: CAWNSGQETQYF. For the CDR3, the DNA is TGTGCCTGGAATAGCGGACAGGAGACCCAGTACTTC.